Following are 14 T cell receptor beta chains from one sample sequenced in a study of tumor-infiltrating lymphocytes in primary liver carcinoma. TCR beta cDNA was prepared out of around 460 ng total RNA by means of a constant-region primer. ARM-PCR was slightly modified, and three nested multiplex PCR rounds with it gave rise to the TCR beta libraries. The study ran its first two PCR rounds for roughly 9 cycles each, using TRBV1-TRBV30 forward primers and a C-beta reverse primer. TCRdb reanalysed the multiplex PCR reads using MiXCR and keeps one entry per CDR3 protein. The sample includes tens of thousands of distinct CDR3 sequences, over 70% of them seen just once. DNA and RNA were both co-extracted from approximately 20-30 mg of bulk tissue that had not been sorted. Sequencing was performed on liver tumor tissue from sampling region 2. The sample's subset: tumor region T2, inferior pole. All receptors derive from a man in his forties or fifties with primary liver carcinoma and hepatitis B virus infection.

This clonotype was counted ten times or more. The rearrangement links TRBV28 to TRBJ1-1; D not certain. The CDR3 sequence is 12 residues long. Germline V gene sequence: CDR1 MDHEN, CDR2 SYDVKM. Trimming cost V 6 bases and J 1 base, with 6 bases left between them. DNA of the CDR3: TGTGCCAGCAGGACTGAGAACACTGAAGCTTTCTTT. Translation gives CASRTENTEAFF.

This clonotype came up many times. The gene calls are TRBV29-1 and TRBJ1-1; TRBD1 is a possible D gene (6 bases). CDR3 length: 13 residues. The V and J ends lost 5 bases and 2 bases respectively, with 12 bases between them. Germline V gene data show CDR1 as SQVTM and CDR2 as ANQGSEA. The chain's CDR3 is CSVKPGQNTEAFF. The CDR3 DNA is TGCAGCGTTAAACCGGGACAAAACACTGAAGCTTTCTTT. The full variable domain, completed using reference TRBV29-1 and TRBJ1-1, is SAVISQKPSRDICQRGTSLTIQCQVDSQVTMMFWYRQQPGQSLTLIATANQGSEATYESGFVIDKFPISRPNLTFSTLTVSNMSPEDSSIYLCSVKPGQNTEAFFGQGTRLTVV.

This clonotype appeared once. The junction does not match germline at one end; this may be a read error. CDR3 residues: CPSSRLGTQYF. CDR3 coding DNA: TGTCCCAGCAGCCGATTGGGTACACAGTATTTT. The J gene is TRBJ2-3, the V gene TRBV5-6; D gene uncertain. Germline CDR1 reads SGHDT; CDR2 reads YYEEEE. The CDR3 extends over 11 amino acids.

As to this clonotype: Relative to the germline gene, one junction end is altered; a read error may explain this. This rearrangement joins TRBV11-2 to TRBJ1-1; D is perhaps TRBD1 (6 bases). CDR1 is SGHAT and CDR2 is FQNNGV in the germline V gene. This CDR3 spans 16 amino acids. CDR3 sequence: CANSLDRTGIDTEASF. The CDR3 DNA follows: TGTGCCAACAGCTTAGATCGAACAGGGATTGACACTGAAGCTTCCTTT.

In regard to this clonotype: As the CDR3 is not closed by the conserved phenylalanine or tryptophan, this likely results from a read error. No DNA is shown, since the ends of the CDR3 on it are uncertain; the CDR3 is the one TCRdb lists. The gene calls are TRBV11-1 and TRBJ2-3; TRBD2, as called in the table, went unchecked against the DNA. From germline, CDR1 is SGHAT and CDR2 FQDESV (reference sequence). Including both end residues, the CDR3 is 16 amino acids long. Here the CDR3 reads CASSPSPSGKASMHYL.

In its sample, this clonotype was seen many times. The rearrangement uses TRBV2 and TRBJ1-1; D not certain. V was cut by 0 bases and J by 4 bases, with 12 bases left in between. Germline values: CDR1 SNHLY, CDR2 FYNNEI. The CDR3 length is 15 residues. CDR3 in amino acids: CASSEARGVGTEAFF. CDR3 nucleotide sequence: TGTGCCAGCAGTGAAGCGCGAGGTGTAGGCACTGAAGCTTTCTTT.

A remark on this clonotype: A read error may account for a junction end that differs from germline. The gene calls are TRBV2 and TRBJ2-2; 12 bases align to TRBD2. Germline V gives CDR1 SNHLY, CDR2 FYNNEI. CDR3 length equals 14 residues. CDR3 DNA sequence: TGTACCAGCAGGACTAGCGGGATCATCGGGGAGCTGTTTTTT. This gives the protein CTSRTSGIIGELFF.

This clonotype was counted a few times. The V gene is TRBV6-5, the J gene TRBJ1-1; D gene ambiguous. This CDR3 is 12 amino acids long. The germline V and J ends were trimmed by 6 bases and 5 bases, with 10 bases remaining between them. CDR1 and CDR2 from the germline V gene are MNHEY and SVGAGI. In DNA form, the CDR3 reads TGTGCCAGCAGATCGGAGGAGACTGAAGCTTTCTTT. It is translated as CASRSEETEAFF.

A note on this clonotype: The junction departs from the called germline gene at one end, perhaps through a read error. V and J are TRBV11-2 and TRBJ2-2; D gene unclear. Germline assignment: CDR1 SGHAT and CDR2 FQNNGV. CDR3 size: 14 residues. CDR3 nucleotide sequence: TGTGCCAGCAGCCGGTATTTGAACACCAGGGAGCTGTTTTTT. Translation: CASSRYLNTRELFF.

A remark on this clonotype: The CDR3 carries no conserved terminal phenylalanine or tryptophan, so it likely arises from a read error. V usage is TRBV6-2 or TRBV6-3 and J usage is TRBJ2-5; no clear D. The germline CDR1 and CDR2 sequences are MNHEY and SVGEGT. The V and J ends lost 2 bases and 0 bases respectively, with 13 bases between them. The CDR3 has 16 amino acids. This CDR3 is CASSYDAEGDQETQYL. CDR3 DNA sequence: TGTGCCAGCAGTTACGATGCGGAAGGAGACCAAGAGACCCAGTACTTA.

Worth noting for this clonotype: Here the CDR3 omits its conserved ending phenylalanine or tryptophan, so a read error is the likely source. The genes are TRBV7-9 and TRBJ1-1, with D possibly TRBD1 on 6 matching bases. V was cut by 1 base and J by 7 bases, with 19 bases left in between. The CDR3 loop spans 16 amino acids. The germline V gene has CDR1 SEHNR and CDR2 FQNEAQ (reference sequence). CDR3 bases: TGTGCCAGCAGCTTAGTAGGGGGGGCCCGGGGCCTTGAAGCTTTCATT. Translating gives CASSLVGGARGLEAFI.

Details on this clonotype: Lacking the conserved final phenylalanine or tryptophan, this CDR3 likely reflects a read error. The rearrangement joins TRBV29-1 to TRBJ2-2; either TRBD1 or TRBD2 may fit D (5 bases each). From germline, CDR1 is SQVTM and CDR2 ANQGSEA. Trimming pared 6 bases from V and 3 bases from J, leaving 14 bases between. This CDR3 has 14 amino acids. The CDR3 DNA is TGCAGCGTCCTCTGTCCGGGACACACCGGGGAGCTGTTTTCT. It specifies CSVLCPGHTGELFS.

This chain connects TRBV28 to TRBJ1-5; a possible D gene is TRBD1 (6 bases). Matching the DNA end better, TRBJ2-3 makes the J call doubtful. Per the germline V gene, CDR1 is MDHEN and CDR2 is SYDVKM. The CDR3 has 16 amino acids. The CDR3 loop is CASSLYRVQLNQPQYF. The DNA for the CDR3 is TGTGCCAGCAGTTTATACAGGGTCCAACTCAATCAGCCCCAGTATTTT.

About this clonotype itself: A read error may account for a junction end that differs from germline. The CDR3 region has the DNA TGTGCCAGCAGTGAAGGCAGCTACTTCGAGCAGTACTTC. Translating gives CASSEGSYFEQYF. This chain connects TRBV10-1 to TRBJ2-7; D is uncertain. The CDR3 is 13 amino acids. CDR1 and CDR2 (germline): WNHNN, SYGVQD (reference sequence).